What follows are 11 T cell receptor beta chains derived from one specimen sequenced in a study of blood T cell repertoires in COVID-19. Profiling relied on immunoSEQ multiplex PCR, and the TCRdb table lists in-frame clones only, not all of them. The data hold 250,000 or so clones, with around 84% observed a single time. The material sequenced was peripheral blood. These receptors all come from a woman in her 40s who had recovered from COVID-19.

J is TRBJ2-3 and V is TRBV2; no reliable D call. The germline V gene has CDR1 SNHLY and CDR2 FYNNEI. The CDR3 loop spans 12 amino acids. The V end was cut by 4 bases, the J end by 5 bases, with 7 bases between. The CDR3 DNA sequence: TGTGCCAGCAGTGCGGGTAAAGATACGCAGTATTTT. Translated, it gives CASSAGKDTQYF.

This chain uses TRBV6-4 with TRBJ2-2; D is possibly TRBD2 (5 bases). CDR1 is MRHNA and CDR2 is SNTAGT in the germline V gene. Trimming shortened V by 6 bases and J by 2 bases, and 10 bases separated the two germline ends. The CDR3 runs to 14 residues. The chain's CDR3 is CASSKDLNTGELFF. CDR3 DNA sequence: TGTGCCAGCAGCAAGGACTTAAACACCGGGGAGCTGTTTTTT.

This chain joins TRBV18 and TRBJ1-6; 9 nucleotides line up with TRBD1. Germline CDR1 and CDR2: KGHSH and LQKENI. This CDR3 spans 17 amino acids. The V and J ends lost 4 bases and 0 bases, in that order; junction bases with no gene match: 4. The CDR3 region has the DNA TGTGCCAGCTCACGGGGACAGGGACTCTCCTATAATTCACCCCTCCACTTT. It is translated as CASSRGQGLSYNSPLHF.

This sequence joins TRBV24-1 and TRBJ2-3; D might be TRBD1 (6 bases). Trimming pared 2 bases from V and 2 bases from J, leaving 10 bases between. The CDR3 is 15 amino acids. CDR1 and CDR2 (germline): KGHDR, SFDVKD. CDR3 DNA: TGTGCCACCAGTGATTACAGGGATTACACAGATACGCAGTATTTT. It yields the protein CATSDYRDYTDTQYF.

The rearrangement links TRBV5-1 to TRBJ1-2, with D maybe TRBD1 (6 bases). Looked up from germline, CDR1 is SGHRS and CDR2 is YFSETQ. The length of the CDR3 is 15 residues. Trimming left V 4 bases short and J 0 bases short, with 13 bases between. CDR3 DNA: TGCGCCAGCAGCAAACGGGACATCCCTAACTATGGCTACACCTTC. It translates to CASSKRDIPNYGYTF.

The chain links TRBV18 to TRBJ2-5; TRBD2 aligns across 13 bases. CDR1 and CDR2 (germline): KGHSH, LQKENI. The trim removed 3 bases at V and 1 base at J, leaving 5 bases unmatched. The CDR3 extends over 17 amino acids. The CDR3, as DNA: TGTGCCAGCTCACCTCGGGGGACTAGCGGGGCCCAAGAGACCCAGTACTTC. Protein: CASSPRGTSGAQETQYF.

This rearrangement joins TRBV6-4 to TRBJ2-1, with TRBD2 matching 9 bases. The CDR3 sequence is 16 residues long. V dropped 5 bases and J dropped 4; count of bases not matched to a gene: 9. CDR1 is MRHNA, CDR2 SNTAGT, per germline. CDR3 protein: CASSKSPSGAYNEQFF. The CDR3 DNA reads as TGTGCCAGCAGTAAATCCCCTAGCGGGGCATACAATGAGCAGTTCTTC.

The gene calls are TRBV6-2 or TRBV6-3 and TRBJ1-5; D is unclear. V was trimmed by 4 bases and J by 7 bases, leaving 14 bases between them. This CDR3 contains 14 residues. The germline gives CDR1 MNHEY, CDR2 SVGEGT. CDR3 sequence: CASSWSRDGQPQHF. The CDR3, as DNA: TGTGCCAGCAGTTGGTCCCGGGATGGCCAGCCCCAGCATTTT.

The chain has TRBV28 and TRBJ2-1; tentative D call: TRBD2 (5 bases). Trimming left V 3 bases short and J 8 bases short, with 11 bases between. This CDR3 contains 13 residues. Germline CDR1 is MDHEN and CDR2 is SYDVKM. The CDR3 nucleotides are TGTGCCAGCAGTTTGCGTCTAGCCGATGAGCAGTTCTTC. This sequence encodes CASSLRLADEQFF.

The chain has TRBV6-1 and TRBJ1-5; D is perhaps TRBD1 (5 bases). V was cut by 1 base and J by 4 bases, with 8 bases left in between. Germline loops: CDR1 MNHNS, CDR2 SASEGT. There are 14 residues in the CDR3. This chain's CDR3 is CASSEGQLNQPQHF. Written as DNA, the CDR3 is TGTGCCAGCAGTGAAGGACAGTTAAATCAGCCCCAGCATTTT.

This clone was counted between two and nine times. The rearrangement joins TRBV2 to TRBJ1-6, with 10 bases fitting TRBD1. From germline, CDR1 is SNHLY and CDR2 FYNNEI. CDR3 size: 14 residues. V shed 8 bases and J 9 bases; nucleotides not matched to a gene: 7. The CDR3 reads CASSPGQGTSPLHF. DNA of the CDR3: TGTGCCAGCTCACCGGGACAGGGGACTTCACCCCTCCACTTT.